Below are 12 T cell receptor beta chains sequenced from a single sample in a study of CD4 T cells in relation to SARS-CoV-2 and coronaviruses. The method was immunoSEQ multiplex PCR; TCRdb's version includes in-frame clones alone and lacks a portion of them. The sample holds about 36,000 clones; over 65% are singletons and the top ten take 2.5% to 3%. Their antigens remain unidentified. Sequenced: memory CD4+ T cells from PBMCs, cultured in vitro. The receptors derive from an adult with COVID-19.

The chain recombines TRBV7-9 with TRBJ2-7; tentatively, D is TRBD1 or TRBD2 (5 bases each). Germline lookup yields CDR1 SEHNR and CDR2 FQNEAQ (reference sequence). Deletions cut 5 bases from V and 2 bases from J, with 13 bases between. This CDR3 contains 14 residues. CDR3: CASSPRGGTYEQYF. The CDR3 bases are TGTGCCAGCAGCCCCCGGGGCGGAACCTACGAGCAGTACTTC.

This clone occurred once. The chain combines TRBV2 with TRBJ1-1; D ambiguous. From germline, CDR1 is SNHLY and CDR2 FYNNEI. The CDR3 is 14 amino acids. V was trimmed by 6 bases and J by 6 bases, leaving 17 bases between them. The CDR3 DNA is TGTGCCAGCAGCGCCGGGCAATCGCATCCTGAAGCTTTCTTT. This codes for CASSAGQSHPEAFF.

The chain recombines TRBV24-1 with TRBJ2-7; maybe TRBD1 (5 bases). The V gene's germline CDR1 is KGHDR and CDR2 SFDVKD. Trimming pared 4 bases from V and 5 bases from J, leaving 17 bases between. The CDR3 totals 15 residues. This chain's CDR3 is CATSDPRDPKDEQYF. CDR3 nucleotides: TGTGCCACCAGTGACCCCAGGGATCCTAAGGACGAGCAGTACTTC.

The chain uses TRBV19 and TRBJ1-1; no definite D call. The CDR3 is 14 residues long. CDR1 and CDR2 (germline): LNHDA, SQIVND (reference sequence). Trimming stripped 1 base from V and 8 bases from J, with 14 bases between. CDR3 sequence (DNA): TGTGCCAGTAGTATAGTAAGTTCGACGACCGAAGCTTTCTTT. Its translation: CASSIVSSTTEAFF. Full variable domain (rest looked up from reference TRBV19 and TRBJ1-1): DGGITQSPKYLFRKEGQNVTLSCEQNLNHDAMYWYRQDPGQGLRLIYYSQIVNDFQKGDIAEGYSVSREKKESFPLTVTSAQKNPTAFYLCASSIVSSTTEAFFGQGTRLTVV.

The chain recombines TRBV5-6 with TRBJ2-5; D ambiguous. In germline, CDR1 is SGHDT, CDR2 YYEEEE. The CDR3 is 15 amino acids. Between the trimmed V and J ends, which lost 4 bases and 2 bases, there was a span of 15 bases. The CDR3 region is CASSPCQHTQETQYF. The CDR3 coding sequence is TGTGCCAGCAGCCCTTGCCAACACACACAAGAGACCCAGTACTTC.

V is TRBV29-1 and J is TRBJ2-3; weak D call: TRBD1 (5 bases). The V gene's germline CDR1 is SQVTM and CDR2 ANQGSEA. The germline V and J ends were trimmed by 4 bases and 4 bases, with 12 bases remaining between them. The length of the CDR3 is 13 residues. CDR3 DNA sequence: TGCAGCGTTGGGGCCAGGGTGGCAGATACGCAGTATTTT. Translated: CSVGARVADTQYF.

This chain joins TRBV3-1 (or the pseudogene TRBV3-2) and TRBJ2-7; no reliable D call. This CDR3 spans 16 amino acids. From germline, CDR1 is LGHDT and CDR2 YNNKEL (reference sequence). V was clipped by 0 bases and J by 3 bases, with 15 bases between them. CDR3 in amino acids: CASSQDNSPALYEQYF. In DNA, the CDR3 is TGTGCCAGCAGCCAAGATAATTCGCCCGCTCTCTACGAGCAGTACTTC.

V usage is TRBV9 and J usage is TRBJ1-2; 7 positions match TRBD1. The CDR3 covers 13 residues. Looked up from germline, CDR1 is SGDLS and CDR2 is YYNGEE. The junction had 4 bases not matched to a gene; V was cut back by 0 bases and J by 8 bases. The CDR3 here is CASSVGDRAGYTF. CDR3 coding DNA: TGTGCCAGCAGCGTAGGAGACAGGGCCGGCTACACCTTC.

V is TRBV6-1 and J is TRBJ2-3; D remains unclear. This CDR3 contains 17 residues. Germline CDR1 MNHNS, CDR2 SASEGT. The ends were cut back, 0 bases at V and 2 bases at J, with 15 bases in the middle. The chain's CDR3 is CASSEARYSSATDTQYF. The CDR3, as DNA: TGTGCCAGCAGTGAAGCGAGGTACAGTTCAGCCACAGATACGCAGTATTTT.

This chain connects TRBV2 to TRBJ2-7; TRBD2 is a possible D gene (6 bases). The germline CDR1 and CDR2 sequences are SNHLY and FYNNEI. Trimming left V 1 base short and J 7 bases short, with 8 bases between. The CDR3 sequence is 12 residues long. The DNA of the CDR3 is TGTGCCAGCAGTGAAGTGGCGGGGGAGCAGTACTTC. As protein: CASSEVAGEQYF.

This chain links TRBV7-8 with TRBJ2-3, with 9 nucleotides matching TRBD1. The CDR3 is made up of 15 amino acids. The V segment lost 5 bases and the J segment 6 bases; nucleotides outside the gene matches: 9. Germline values: CDR1 SGHVS, CDR2 FQNEAQ. The CDR3 nucleotides read TGTGCCAGCAGCCCGGACAGGGGAGGGTCTGATACGCAGTATTTT. The encoded protein is CASSPDRGGSDTQYF.

The chain combines TRBV10-3 with TRBJ2-2, with TRBD2 matching over 9 bases. CDR3 length: 15 amino acids. Germline V gives CDR1 ENHRY, CDR2 SYGVKD. With V trimmed by 6 bases and J by 1 base, 3 bases remained unmatched. For the CDR3, the DNA is TGTGCCATCAGGGGCGGGAGGGAGAACACCGGGGAGCTGTTTTTT. Its translation: CAIRGGRENTGELFF.